This TCR beta chain is from a study of blood T cell repertoires in COVID-19. The protocol was immunoSEQ multiplex PCR, while the TCRdb copy is restricted to in-frame clones and leaves out a portion. The sample consists of a few hundred thousand clones, over 80% of them appearing once. Trimming removed 4 bases from V and 5 bases from J, with 12 bases in between. CDR1 is MGHRA and CDR2 is YSYEKL in the germline V gene. The CDR3 contains 13 residues. V usage is TRBV4-1 and J usage is TRBJ2-7, with D possibly TRBD2 on 6 matching bases. The source is a human donor in a cohort exposed to, infected with or recovered from COVID-19 (not recorded which). The donor label of this sample is uncertain. The sequenced sample consisted of PBMCs or T cells enriched from blood (not recorded which). CDR3 nucleotides: TGCGCCAGCAGCCCTCACCGGGGGAACGAGCAGTACTTC. Translating it yields CASSPHRGNEQYF.